A selection of T cell receptor beta chains follows, all from one sample in a study of T-cell memory formation after mild COVID-19. TCRdb reprocessed the 5' RACE reads with MiXCR, giving one entry per CDR3 protein. This sample has roughly 600,000 distinct CDR3 sequences, with around 17% found just once. The sequencing input was PBMCs or a T cell subset sorted from them (not recorded which). The receptor source for this set is an adult woman who had mild COVID-19 (a few samples of this study predate the infection). Cell type and time point are not known. The CDR3 runs from the conserved cysteine through the conserved F or W. The D gene is left open where the match is weak. Clone size is stated in some rows and not others, as once, few, many or a class when expanded.

D: NA
size: NA
J: TRBJ1-1
V: TRBV7-2
DNA: TGTGCCAGCAGCTTAATAGGCCGGCACACTGAAGCTTTCTTT
CDR3: CASSLIGRHTEAFF

D: TRBD2
size: NA
J: TRBJ2-1
V: TRBV11-2
DNA: TGTGCCAGCAGCTACCGAGCGGGAGGGAAGATCAATGAGCAGTTCTTC
CDR3: CASSYRAGGKINEQFF

D: TRBD2
size: few
J: TRBJ2-1
V: TRBV12-3/TRBV12-4
DNA: TGTGCCAGCAGAAAACTAGCGGATTACAATGAGCAGTTCTTC
CDR3: CASRKLADYNEQFF

D: NA
size: few
J: TRBJ1-3
V: TRBV30
DNA: TGTGCCTGGAGTCGCTCTGGAAACACCATATATTTT
CDR3: CAWSRSGNTIYF

D: NA
size: NA
J: TRBJ2-5
V: TRBV18
DNA: TGTGCCAGCTCACCACCTATGAAAACAGAGACCCAGTACTTC
CDR3: CASSPPMKTETQYF

D: TRBD1
size: once
J: TRBJ2-1
V: TRBV12-3/TRBV12-4
DNA: TGTGCCAGCACGACAGGGATGTATGAGCAGTTCTTC
CDR3: CASTTGMYEQFF

D: NA
size: NA
J: TRBJ2-7
V: TRBV6-5
DNA: TGTGCCAGCAGTTACTCGACGGGTCACTCCTACGAGCAGTACTTC
CDR3: CASSYSTGHSYEQYF

D: NA
size: NA
J: TRBJ2-7
V: TRBV18
DNA: TGTGCCAGCACACCATTGGACAGACCCTACGAGCAGTACTTC
CDR3: CASTPLDRPYEQYF

D: TRBD1
size: few
J: TRBJ1-4
V: TRBV7-8
DNA: TGTGCCAGCAGCCCAGCCACGGACAGGGGGCGCGGGAAACTGTTTTTT
CDR3: CASSPATDRGRGKLFF

D: NA
size: few
J: TRBJ2-5
V: TRBV6-5
DNA: TGTGCCAGCAGAAACACAGGCGGGGAAGGAGAGACCCAGTACTTC
CDR3: CASRNTGGEGETQYF

D: NA
size: many
J: TRBJ2-7
V: TRBV3-1
DNA: TGTGCCAGCAGCCAAGTGATGGGCTTGGTGGGCTACGAGCAGTACTTC
CDR3: CASSQVMGLVGYEQYF

D: TRBD1
size: NA
J: TRBJ2-7
V: TRBV30
DNA: TGTGCCTGGAGTGCTGGGACAGGGTGGTACGAGCAGTACTTC
CDR3: CAWSAGTGWYEQYF

D: TRBD1
size: few
J: TRBJ1-5
V: TRBV6-4
DNA: TGTGCCAGCAGTGAGGCAGGGGGAAATCAGCCCCAGCATTTT
CDR3: CASSEAGGNQPQHF

D: TRBD2
size: NA
J: TRBJ2-7
V: TRBV5-1
DNA: TGCGCCAGCAGCCCTGGCATGACTAGCGGGGAGTACGAGCAGTACTTC
CDR3: CASSPGMTSGEYEQYF

D: TRBD1
size: NA
J: TRBJ2-3
V: TRBV5-8
DNA: TGTGCCAGCAGCTCCGGCGTCAGGGGGCCCCGCACAGATACGCAGTATTTT
CDR3: CASSSGVRGPRTDTQYF

D: NA
size: few
J: TRBJ1-1
V: TRBV20-1
DNA: TGCAGTGCTAGAGATATACTAGACGGGACACCGATGAACACTGAAGCTTTCTTT
CDR3: CSARDILDGTPMNTEAFF

D: NA
size: NA
J: TRBJ2-6
V: TRBV5-1
DNA: TGCGCCAGCAGCTTGGTCGCCAAGGGGGCTGGGGCCAACGTCCTGACTTTC
CDR3: CASSLVAKGAGANVLTF

D: NA
size: NA
J: TRBJ1-4
V: TRBV29-1
DNA: TGCAGCGTTGATGGAGGGGCATTTAATGAAAAACTGTTTTTT
CDR3: CSVDGGAFNEKLFF

D: NA
size: NA
J: TRBJ1-2
V: TRBV3-1
DNA: TGTGCCAGCAGCCAACGCCTCGGGACAACGGAGGGCTACACCTTC
CDR3: CASSQRLGTTEGYTF

D: NA
size: few
J: TRBJ2-3
V: TRBV5-1
DNA: TGCGCCAGCAGGAGGGCAGGGACAGATACGCAGTATTTT
CDR3: CASRRAGTDTQYF

D: NA
size: many
J: TRBJ2-3
V: TRBV7-8
DNA: TGTGCCAGCAGCTTGGATTCAGAGACCACTAGCACAGATACGCAGTATTTT
CDR3: CASSLDSETTSTDTQYF

D: NA
size: many
J: TRBJ2-7
V: TRBV10-3
DNA: TGTGCCATCAGGGCGGGCTCCTACGAGCAGTACTTC
CDR3: CAIRAGSYEQYF

D: NA
size: few
J: TRBJ1-2
V: TRBV5-4
DNA: TGTGCCAGCAGCTTAGAAGAGGGGGACTATGGCTACACCTTC
CDR3: CASSLEEGDYGYTF

D: TRBD2
size: few
J: TRBJ2-5
V: TRBV6-5
DNA: TGTGCCAGCAGTTACACCTCTAGCGGGATGGGAGGGCAAGAGACCCAGTACTTC
CDR3: CASSYTSSGMGGQETQYF

D: NA
size: once
J: TRBJ2-1
V: TRBV5-1
DNA: TGCGCCAGCAGCTTGGCCACGCAGAACTCCTACAATGAGCAGTTCTTC
CDR3: CASSLATQNSYNEQFF

D: NA
size: NA
J: TRBJ2-3
V: TRBV12-3/TRBV12-4
DNA: TGTGCCAGCAGTTTAGGGCGGAGTTTAGGGTGGACGCAGTATTTT
CDR3: CASSLGRSLGWTQYF

D: NA
size: few
J: TRBJ1-2
V: TRBV9
DNA: TGTGCCAGCAGCGTAGGGCCCGGGGCGGTCGACTACTATGGCTACACCTTC
CDR3: CASSVGPGAVDYYGYTF

D: NA
size: few
J: TRBJ2-3
V: TRBV19
DNA: TGTGCCAGTAGGCCACCCGGGAGCACAGATACGCAGTATTTT
CDR3: CASRPPGSTDTQYF

D: NA
size: NA
J: TRBJ1-5
V: TRBV27
DNA: TGTGCCAGCAGTTTATATTCGGGGTTAAACAATCAGCCCCAGCATTTT
CDR3: CASSLYSGLNNQPQHF

D: NA
size: NA
J: TRBJ2-7
V: TRBV25-1
DNA: TGTGCCAGCAGCCCTACCAAGGGGGGTACCAGCTCCTACGAGCAGTACTTC
CDR3: CASSPTKGGTSSYEQYF

D: NA
size: many
J: TRBJ2-3
V: TRBV7-2
DNA: TGTGCCAGCAGCTTAGGGCCTTCGGCAGATACGCAGTATTTT
CDR3: CASSLGPSADTQYF

D: TRBD2
size: few
J: TRBJ2-3
V: TRBV4-1
DNA: TGCGCCAGCAGCCAAGGAGGTCTAGCGGGGGGAATCACAGATACGCAGTATTTT
CDR3: CASSQGGLAGGITDTQYF

D: TRBD2
size: many
J: TRBJ2-1
V: TRBV7-2
DNA: TGTGCCAGCAGCTTAGGGTCGCTAGCGGGAGAAATTGAGCAGTTCTTC
CDR3: CASSLGSLAGEIEQFF

D: TRBD1
size: NA
J: TRBJ2-4
V: TRBV20-1
DNA: TGCAGTGCTCCACAGGGGGCCCCAGCCAAAAACATTCAGTACTTC
CDR3: CSAPQGAPAKNIQYF

D: NA
size: NA
J: TRBJ1-4
V: TRBV10-1
DNA: TGCGCCAGCAGTGAGTTTATCGCAACTAATGAAAAACTGTTTTTT
CDR3: CASSEFIATNEKLFF

D: NA
size: NA
J: TRBJ2-7
V: TRBV7-9
DNA: TGTGCCAGCAGCTCTGGGACCCTTTCTCTCGCCGAGCAGTACTTC
CDR3: CASSSGTLSLAEQYF

D: TRBD2
size: few
J: TRBJ2-1
V: TRBV11-2
DNA: TGTGCCAGCAGATTACGGCGGGAGGGGTACAATGAGCAGTTCTTC
CDR3: CASRLRREGYNEQFF

D: TRBD1
size: few
J: TRBJ2-1
V: TRBV24-1
DNA: TGTGCCACCGATCCGGGACAGGGCAACAATGAGCAGTTCTTC
CDR3: CATDPGQGNNEQFF

D: TRBD2
size: NA
J: TRBJ2-7
V: TRBV6-1
DNA: TGTGCCAGCAGGGATAGCGGGGGGGCTGGGTATGAGCAGTACTTC
CDR3: CASRDSGGAGYEQYF

D: NA
size: few
J: TRBJ2-7
V: TRBV11-1
DNA: TGTGCCAGCAGATTTAGGGGTACCTACTCCTACGAGCAGTACTTC
CDR3: CASRFRGTYSYEQYF

D: NA
size: once
J: TRBJ2-1
V: TRBV20-1
DNA: TGCAGTGCCGCCCTAGACCAACAACGTAGTGAGCAGTTCTTC
CDR3: CSAALDQQRSEQFF

D: TRBD1
size: NA
J: TRBJ1-5
V: TRBV6-4
DNA: TGTGCCAGCAGTGAGGGCCAGGGGGCAGGTCAGCCCCAGCATTTT
CDR3: CASSEGQGAGQPQHF

D: TRBD1
size: few
J: TRBJ1-1
V: TRBV11-1
DNA: TGTGCCAGCAGCCCCCTGGGACAGGGAACTGAAGCTTTCTTT
CDR3: CASSPLGQGTEAFF

D: TRBD2
size: NA
J: TRBJ2-1
V: TRBV3-1
DNA: TGTGCCAGCAGCCGAGGACTAGCGTCTCTGTCCTACAATGAGCAGTTCTTC
CDR3: CASSRGLASLSYNEQFF

D: NA
size: few
J: TRBJ2-5
V: TRBV7-2
DNA: TGTGCCAACGGACGGTACCAAGAGACCCAGTACTTC
CDR3: CANGRYQETQYF

D: NA
size: NA
J: TRBJ2-2
V: TRBV12-3/TRBV12-4
DNA: TGTGCCGTATCCCGGGGGGCTGGGACCGGGGAGCTGTTTTTT
CDR3: CAVSRGAGTGELFF

D: NA
size: NA
J: TRBJ2-7
V: TRBV7-8
DNA: TGTGCCAGCAGCTTCGATTGGAATTCCTACGAGCAGTACTTC
CDR3: CASSFDWNSYEQYF

D: TRBD1
size: few
J: TRBJ1-2
V: TRBV24-1
DNA: TGTGCCACCAGTGATTGGACAGGGCTTGGCTACACCTTC
CDR3: CATSDWTGLGYTF

D: NA
size: few
J: TRBJ2-7
V: TRBV7-2
DNA: TGTGCCAGCAGCTTATTGGGGGATCGTTACGAGCAGTACTTC
CDR3: CASSLLGDRYEQYF

D: TRBD1
size: NA
J: TRBJ1-2
V: TRBV30
DNA: TGTGCCTGGAGTGGGGGACAGGCTAACTATGGCTACACCTTC
CDR3: CAWSGGQANYGYTF

D: NA
size: few
J: TRBJ2-3
V: TRBV15
DNA: TGTGCCACCAGCAGAGATTTGGATGGGGATACGCAGTATTTT
CDR3: CATSRDLDGDTQYF

D: NA
size: few
J: TRBJ2-1
V: TRBV6-2/TRBV6-3
DNA: TGTGCCAGCACTCCGGAACCCAACTACAATGAGCAGTTCTTC
CDR3: CASTPEPNYNEQFF

D: NA
size: NA
J: TRBJ2-1
V: TRBV10-3
DNA: TGTGCCATCAGTGAACTCACTAGGGGGTCCTACAATGAGCAGTTCTTC
CDR3: CAISELTRGSYNEQFF

D: NA
size: NA
J: TRBJ2-7
V: TRBV29-1
DNA: TGCAGCGTCTGCCTGGACCTTAAGCACTCCTACGAGCAGTACTTC
CDR3: CSVCLDLKHSYEQYF

D: TRBD2
size: NA
J: TRBJ2-1
V: TRBV2
DNA: TGTGCCAGCAGTGATAGTTCTGGGACTAGTGGGGTTTACAATGAGCAGTTCTTC
CDR3: CASSDSSGTSGVYNEQFF